The 15 T cell receptor beta chains below were found in one sample sequenced in a study of blood T cell repertoires in COVID-19. Some clones are missing from TCRdb's copy, which holds only in-frame ones; the method was immunoSEQ multiplex PCR. The sample shows just over 250,000 clones, 80% to 90% of them seen only once. Sequencing input: peripheral blood. The source is a woman aged 70-85 years with COVID-19, enrolled during active disease.

This clone was counted a single time. This chain links TRBV2 with TRBJ2-3, with D possibly matching TRBD1 (6 bases). The CDR3 has 14 residues. Trimming removed 8 bases at V and 2 bases at J, with 14 bases between. CDR1 is SNHLY and CDR2 is FYNNEI in the germline V gene. CDR3 region: CASAKDSNTDTQYF. The CDR3 DNA reads TGTGCCAGCGCCAAGGACAGTAACACAGATACGCAGTATTTT.

The chain links TRBV5-1 to TRBJ2-3; 14 bases are a match to TRBD2. The CDR3 has 16 residues. Germline-derived CDR1 and CDR2 are SGHRS and YFSETQ. Unmatched junction bases numbered 7, after V lost 6 bases and J lost 4 bases. CDR3 sequence: CASTRLAGGVADTQYF. DNA for the CDR3: TGCGCCAGCACGAGACTAGCGGGAGGGGTAGCAGATACGCAGTATTTT.

V and J are TRBV7-9 and TRBJ2-3, with 7 bases that match TRBD1. This CDR3 spans 15 amino acids. The V gene's germline CDR1 is SEHNR and CDR2 FQNEAQ (reference sequence). V trimming: 5 bases; J trimming: 5 bases; junction bases outside the gene matches: 10. CDR3 DNA: TGTGCCAGCAGCCGTCCAAGGGGGCTTGGAGATACGCAGTATTTT. This translates into CASSRPRGLGDTQYF.

The rearrangement uses TRBV18 and TRBJ2-7; the D gene is possibly TRBD1 (6 bases). The germline V gene encodes CDR1 KGHSH and CDR2 LQKENI. The CDR3 loop spans 13 amino acids. Between the trimmed V and J ends, which lost 4 bases and 9 bases, there was a span of 16 bases. CDR3: CASSRDTALGQYF. In nucleotides, the CDR3 is TGTGCCAGCTCACGGGACACCGCCTTGGGGCAGTACTTC.

This chain joins TRBV18 and TRBJ1-1; D is ambiguous. V lost 6 bases to trimming and J lost 4 bases, with 12 bases between them. The CDR3 is 13 residues long. Germline CDR1 and CDR2: KGHSH and LQKENI. Here the CDR3 reads CASSRLEGTEAFF. The CDR3 coding sequence is TGTGCCAGCTCTCGCCTGGAGGGCACTGAAGCTTTCTTT.

The gene calls are TRBV7-2 and TRBJ2-5, with D unresolved. Germline V CDR1 and CDR2: SGHTA, FQGNSA. This CDR3 region has 15 residues. Trimming pared 5 bases from V and 5 bases from J, leaving 18 bases between. CDR3: CASSPSPLVSETQYF. DNA of the CDR3: TGTGCCAGCAGCCCAAGTCCCCTAGTAAGCGAGACCCAGTACTTC.

The CDR3 loop is CASRVTPGQVNHGYTF. The CDR3 DNA sequence: TGTGCAAGTCGCGTCACGCCGGGACAGGTCAATCATGGCTACACCTTC. This rearrangement joins TRBV12-2 to TRBJ1-2; the D segment call TRBD1 is taken from the table without a DNA check. TRBV12-2 is given as a pseudogene. The CDR3 length is 16 residues.

V is TRBV4-1 and J is TRBJ2-7, with D possibly TRBD2 on 6 matching bases. In germline, CDR1 is MGHRA, CDR2 YSYEKL. V was cut by 1 base and J by 1 base, with 17 bases left in between. The CDR3 spans 17 residues. The CDR3 spells CASSQVERRDLSYEQYF. The CDR3 DNA is TGCGCCAGCAGCCAAGTAGAAAGGCGGGACTTATCCTACGAGCAGTACTTC.

This chain uses TRBV11-3 with TRBJ1-3; possible D gene TRBD1, 5 bases. The germline V gene has CDR1 SGHNT and CDR2 YENEEA. Trimming removed 0 bases from V and 1 base from J, with 10 bases in between. The CDR3 spans 16 residues. The CDR3 sequence is CASSLETAESGNTIYF. In nucleotides, the CDR3 is TGTGCCAGCAGCTTAGAGACAGCCGAATCTGGAAACACCATATATTTT.

The V call is TRBV5-4, the J call TRBJ2-1, with D maybe TRBD1 (6 bases). Germline V gene data show CDR1 as SGHNT and CDR2 as YYREEE (reference sequence). The CDR3 totals 16 residues. The V end was cut by 4 bases, the J end by 8 bases, with 22 bases between. The DNA of the CDR3 is TGTGCCAGCAGCCCAGGGGTTAGAGGGAGCATATATGAGCAGTTCTTC. Protein product: CASSPGVRGSIYEQFF.

This clone appeared a single time. The chain has TRBV7-9 and TRBJ2-1, with TRBD2 matching 13 bases. V was clipped by 5 bases and J by 8 bases; unmatched bases: 9. This CDR3 is 16 amino acids long. Germline V gene data show CDR1 as SEHNR and CDR2 as FQNEAQ (reference sequence). The CDR3 here is CASSARTSGREYEQFF. The CDR3 nucleotides read TGTGCCAGCAGCGCACGGACTAGCGGGAGAGAATATGAGCAGTTCTTC.

The chain has TRBV6-7 and TRBJ2-5, with D perhaps TRBD1 (6 bases). TRBV6-7 is filed as an ORF, its function uncertain. V gave up 5 bases and J gave up 4 bases, with 11 bases separating them. The CDR3 has 13 amino acids. CDR3 bases: TGTGCCAGCAGTCTACAGGGCTCAGAGACCCAGTACTTC. This encodes CASSLQGSETQYF.

V usage is TRBV10-3 and J usage is TRBJ2-1, with 8 bases that match TRBD2. The CDR3 runs to 14 residues. J gave up 5 bases and V 6 bases, and 6 bases lay outside the gene matches. Germline CDR1 ENHRY, CDR2 SYGVKD. The CDR3 DNA sequence: TGTGCCATCAGGCCGGGACTAGTAGACAATGAGCAGTTCTTC. It yields the protein CAIRPGLVDNEQFF.

This chain uses TRBV6-2 or TRBV6-3 with TRBJ1-2, with D possibly being TRBD1 (6 bases). V dropped 4 bases and J dropped 2 bases, with 17 bases sitting between them. Germline assignment: CDR1 MNHEY and CDR2 SVGEGT. This CDR3 is 16 amino acids long. The CDR3 DNA reads TGTGCCAGCAGTTCTCAGTACAGGGTGGCAAACTATGGCTACACCTTC. Encoded protein: CASSSQYRVANYGYTF.

This clone showed up just a few times. The J gene is TRBJ1-1, the V gene TRBV5-1; D is uncertain. Germline V gene data show CDR1 as SGHRS and CDR2 as YFSETQ. This CDR3 contains 14 residues. V lost 4 bases and J 4 bases, leaving 14 bases between the germline ends. CDR3: CASSLKSGSTEAFF. The CDR3, as DNA: TGCGCCAGCAGCCTAAAGTCCGGGAGCACTGAAGCTTTCTTT. The complete variable domain, with remaining parts taken from reference TRBV5-1 and TRBJ1-1, reads KAGVTQTPRYLIKTRGQQVTLSCSPISGHRSVSWYQQTPGQGLQFLFEYFSETQRNKGNFPGRFSGRQFSNSRSEMNVSTLELGDSALYLCASSLKSGSTEAFFGQGTRLTVV.